Listed below are T cell receptor beta chains from one sample, sequenced in a study of shared clonotypes between healthy human individuals. Some clones are missing from TCRdb's copy, which holds only in-frame ones; the method was immunoSEQ multiplex PCR. Altogether 550,000 to 750,000 clones are present, around 95% being singletons, with the ten largest covering around 0.097%. Sequenced input: naive CD8+ T cells sorted from blood. These receptors were obtained from a woman in her thirties in good health. The CDR3 runs from the conserved cysteine through the conserved F or W. A D gene is named only where the DNA matches it firmly.

D gene: -; V gene: TRBV5-1; CDR3 length: 14; CDR3 protein: CASSWDTSTDTQYF
D gene: -; V gene: TRBV9; CDR3 length: 14; CDR3 protein: CASSLGGGTDTQYF
D gene: -; V gene: TRBV10-3; CDR3 length: 13; CDR3 protein: CAGRQGGTGELFF
D gene: TRBD1; V gene: TRBV5-1; CDR3 length: 20; CDR3 protein: CASSGAGTGLKLGLYNEQFF
D gene: TRBD1; V gene: TRBV7-2; CDR3 length: 14; CDR3 protein: CASSFGTGYYEQYF
D gene: -; V gene: TRBV11-2; CDR3 length: 15; CDR3 protein: CASSLGWGRGETQYF
D gene: TRBD1; V gene: TRBV28; CDR3 length: 17; CDR3 protein: CASSFFPGTGLPYEQYF
D gene: TRBD2; V gene: TRBV27; CDR3 length: 17; CDR3 protein: CASSLGPASGVHNEQFF
D gene: TRBD2; V gene: TRBV27; CDR3 length: 15; CDR3 protein: CASSSGTSGTGEQYF
D gene: TRBD2; V gene: TRBV7-8; CDR3 length: 14; CDR3 protein: CASSLEGGSDIQYF
D gene: TRBD2; V gene: TRBV10-3; CDR3 length: 14; CDR3 protein: CAISELAGLETQYF
D gene: -; V gene: TRBV27; CDR3 length: 14; CDR3 protein: CASSLIGGAHEQYF
D gene: -; V gene: TRBV4-1; CDR3 length: 15; CDR3 protein: CASSQVQGNSYEQYF
D gene: -; V gene: TRBV5-4; CDR3 length: 13; CDR3 protein: CASSPGTAGEQYF
D gene: -; V gene: TRBV28; CDR3 length: 14; CDR3 protein: CASSPSYGSHEQYF
D gene: TRBD1; V gene: TRBV4-2; CDR3 length: 14; CDR3 protein: CASSQLDRGPTQYF
D gene: TRBD2; V gene: TRBV29-1; CDR3 length: 15; CDR3 protein: CSADRLAGGLYEQYF
D gene: -; V gene: TRBV28; CDR3 length: 16; CDR3 protein: CASSYGGSHSNQPQHF
D gene: TRBD2; V gene: TRBV9; CDR3 length: 15; CDR3 protein: CASSVVGTTDNEQFF
D gene: -; V gene: TRBV4-1; CDR3 length: 12; CDR3 protein: CASSQGRGEQYF
D gene: TRBD1; V gene: TRBV30; CDR3 length: 15; CDR3 protein: CAWSVNGQGFGELFF
D gene: -; V gene: TRBV2; CDR3 length: 14; CDR3 protein: CASTPDRTNEKLFF
D gene: TRBD2; V gene: TRBV7-8; CDR3 length: 16; CDR3 protein: CASSVTSGSSYNEQFF
D gene: -; V gene: TRBV6-5; CDR3 length: 15; CDR3 protein: CASSYGPGGLYEQYF
D gene: -; V gene: TRBV9; CDR3 length: 12; CDR3 protein: CASSVGTGGYTF
D gene: -; V gene: TRBV10-1; CDR3 length: 18; CDR3 protein: CASSARRSGVVCNQPQHF
D gene: TRBD1; V gene: TRBV27; CDR3 length: 15; CDR3 protein: CASSKLTGVENIQYF
D gene: -; V gene: TRBV15; CDR3 length: 13; CDR3 protein: CATSAYFNQPQHF
D gene: TRBD2; V gene: TRBV2; CDR3 length: 15; CDR3 protein: CASSPSGRVTDTQYF
D gene: TRBD1; V gene: TRBV19; CDR3 length: 15; CDR3 protein: CASRERQGINQPQHF
D gene: -; V gene: TRBV11-2; CDR3 length: 15; CDR3 protein: CASSPGQGGLETQYF
D gene: TRBD2; V gene: TRBV29-1; CDR3 length: 16; CDR3 protein: CSVGQMMGSGTYEQYF